These 14 T cell receptor beta chains came from one sample sequenced in a study of brain T cells in children with intractable seizures. Method: immunoSEQ multiplex PCR; TCRdb's copy keeps in-frame clones and lacks some. The table has roughly 80,000 clones, 90% to 95% seen once. Sequenced here: peripheral blood, sampled at surgery. These TCRs come from a boy in the first two years of life with tuberous sclerosis and intractable seizures.

The J gene is TRBJ2-3, the V gene TRBV11-3, with 11 bases identical to TRBD1. Germline CDR1 is SGHNT and CDR2 is YENEEA. The V segment lost 5 bases and the J segment 4 bases; nucleotides outside the gene matches: 17. The CDR3 covers 19 residues. As DNA, the CDR3 is TGTGCCAGCAGCCTACAAACTCACGCGGGACAGGGGGTCCCAGATACGCAGTATTTT. Encoded protein: CASSLQTHAGQGVPDTQYF.

V gene TRBV7-2 combines with J gene TRBJ2-5, with 11 bases fitting TRBD2. After removal of 1 base from V and 4 bases from J, the junction contained 11 bases not matched to a gene. Germline V CDR1 and CDR2: SGHTA, FQGNSA. The CDR3 has 18 amino acids. CDR3 in DNA: TGTGCCAGCAGCTTAGTACCTAGCGGGGGGACCAGGGGAGAGACCCAGTACTTC. Protein product: CASSLVPSGGTRGETQYF.

The J gene is TRBJ1-2, the V gene TRBV3-1 (or the pseudogene TRBV3-2), with D possibly matching TRBD1 (5 bases). V shed 4 bases and J shed 5 bases, with 20 bases lying between them. The V gene's germline CDR1 is LGHDT and CDR2 YNNKEL (reference sequence). This CDR3 comprises 16 residues. CDR3 sequence reads: CASSLSRGARGYGYTF. In nucleotides, the CDR3 is TGTGCCAGCAGCCTCTCCAGAGGGGCGCGGGGATATGGCTACACCTTC.

The V gene is TRBV19, the J gene TRBJ2-2, with 12 positions matching TRBD2. The CDR3 sequence is 17 residues long. The germline CDR1 and CDR2 sequences are LNHDA and SQIVND (reference sequence). J was trimmed by 1 base and V by 6 bases; bases with no gene match: 6. The CDR3 spells CASSRWTSGENTGELFF. The CDR3 DNA follows: TGTGCCAGTAGCCGATGGACTAGCGGGGAGAACACCGGGGAGCTGTTTTTT.

There are a few counts of this clone. The gene calls are TRBV18 and TRBJ1-2, with D hard to call. The CDR3 has 15 residues. V shed 3 bases and J shed 4 bases, with 15 bases lying between them. In germline, CDR1 is KGHSH, CDR2 LQKENI. The CDR3 is CASSPQEGSIYGYTF. The CDR3 bases are TGTGCCAGCTCACCCCAGGAAGGGTCCATCTATGGCTACACCTTC. Full variable domain (rest looked up from reference TRBV18 and TRBJ1-2): NAGVMQNPRHLVRRRGQEARLRCSPMKGHSHVYWYRQLPEEGLKFMVYLQKENIIDESGMPKERFSAEFPKEGPSILRIQQVVRGDSAAYFCASSPQEGSIYGYTFGSGTRLTVV.

This clone has only one observation. The chain recombines TRBV28 with TRBJ1-1; TRBD1 aligns across 7 bases. Trimming cost V 6 bases and J 8 bases; bases outside gene matches: 6. The germline gives CDR1 MDHEN, CDR2 SYDVKM. The CDR3 is 12 residues long. CDR3 in amino acids: CASRTGSLEAFF. CDR3 DNA sequence: TGTGCCAGCAGGACAGGGTCACTCGAAGCTTTCTTT. Filled out from reference TRBV28 and TRBJ1-1, the complete variable domain reads DVKVTQSSRYLVKRTGEKVFLECVQDMDHENMFWYRQDPGLGLRLIYFSYDVKMKEKGDIPEGYSVSREKKERFSLILESASTNQTSMYLCASRTGSLEAFFGQGTRLTVV.

V is TRBV6-2 or TRBV6-3 and J is TRBJ1-2; D may be TRBD1 (5 bases). Germline CDR1 and CDR2: MNHEY and SVGEGT. Trimming took off 2 bases at V and 4 bases at J, with 17 bases between the two ends. The CDR3 runs 16 residues. The CDR3 region is CASSYAISGSGYGYTF. Here the CDR3 DNA reads TGTGCCAGCAGTTACGCGATTTCAGGGTCTGGCTATGGCTACACCTTC.

V is TRBV5-1 and J is TRBJ2-7, with 13 bases lining up with TRBD2. This CDR3 comprises 17 residues. CDR1 and CDR2 from the germline V gene are SGHRS and YFSETQ. V lost 2 bases, J lost 2 bases, and 7 bases stayed unmatched. The CDR3 sequence is CASSFRLAGGLAYEQYF. DNA of the CDR3: TGCGCCAGCAGCTTTCGACTAGCGGGAGGCCTCGCCTACGAGCAGTACTTC. Using reference TRBV5-1 and TRBJ2-7 for the parts outside the CDR3, the full variable domain is KAGVTQTPRYLIKTRGQQVTLSCSPISGHRSVSWYQQTPGQGLQFLFEYFSETQRNKGNFPGRFSGRQFSNSRSEMNVSTLELGDSALYLCASSFRLAGGLAYEQYFGPGTRLTVT.

This chain uses TRBV11-3 with TRBJ2-3, with 13 bases that match TRBD2. Trimming took 5 bases from V and 3 from J; bases not matched to a gene: 8. Germline CDR1 and CDR2: SGHNT and YENEEA. CDR3 length equals 17 residues. CDR3 region: CASSPRLAGGGTDTQYF. DNA for the CDR3: TGTGCCAGCAGCCCTCGACTAGCGGGAGGTGGTACAGATACGCAGTATTTT.

The rearrangement links TRBV27 to TRBJ2-1, with D perhaps matching TRBD2 (7 bases). V dropped 5 bases and J dropped 7 bases, with 18 bases sitting between them. The germline CDR1 and CDR2 sequences are MNHEY and SMNVEV (reference sequence). CDR3 length: 15 residues. CDR3 residues: CASSVAGGPPNEQFF. The CDR3 bases are TGTGCCAGCAGTGTGGCCGGGGGGCCCCCGAATGAGCAGTTCTTC.

The V gene is TRBV28, the J gene TRBJ2-1; 8 nucleotides agree with TRBD2. V lost 6 bases to trimming and J lost 0 bases; unmatched junction nucleotides: 4. The CDR3 has 15 amino acids. Per germline, CDR1 MDHEN and CDR2 SYDVKM. CDR3 loop: CASSGGADSYNEQFF. CDR3 bases: TGTGCCAGCAGCGGGGGGGCAGACTCCTACAATGAGCAGTTCTTC.

The chain couples TRBV6-4 to TRBJ1-5; 10 nucleotides agree with TRBD1. Germline assignment: CDR1 MRHNA and CDR2 SNTAGT. The CDR3 spans 15 residues. V shed 3 bases and J 2 bases; nucleotides not matched to a gene: 1. This CDR3 reads CASSEGTGGNQPQHF. The CDR3 DNA sequence: TGTGCCAGCAGTGAGGGGACAGGGGGCAATCAGCCCCAGCATTTT.

The gene calls are TRBV11-2 and TRBJ2-3; TRBD2 aligns across 13 bases. The CDR3 extends over 16 amino acids. The V segment lost 5 bases and the J segment 6 bases; nucleotides outside the gene matches: 8. Germline lookup yields CDR1 SGHAT and CDR2 FQNNGV. The CDR3 DNA reads TGTGCCAGCAGCCTAAGACTAGCGGGAGGCCAGGATACGCAGTATTTT. Its translation: CASSLRLAGGQDTQYF.

The sample holds one count of this clone. V usage is TRBV5-8 and J usage is TRBJ1-6; D not resolved. The V end lost 7 bases, the J end lost 0 bases, and 5 bases lay between the germline ends. The CDR3 has 13 amino acids. The germline V gene has CDR1 SGHTS and CDR2 YDEGEE. CDR3 region: CASRDSYNSPLHF. The CDR3 DNA reads as TGTGCCAGCCGGGACTCCTATAATTCACCCCTCCACTTT.